This note documents a single TCR beta chain sequence. The sample belongs to a study of control samples from healthy donors and cancer patients. Data came from immunoSEQ multiplex PCR; TCRdb stores just in-frame clones and leaves some out. The sample includes about 190,000 clones. The ends lost 1 base at V and 7 bases at J; junction bases unmatched: 6. The CDR3 has 15 residues. Per germline, CDR1 SGHVS and CDR2 FNYEAQ. The sequenced sample consisted of blood. The V call is TRBV7-6, the J call TRBJ1-5; 8 nucleotides match TRBD1. This receptor was taken from a woman aged 25 to 45 in good health. The CDR3 bases are TGTGCCAGCAGCTTAGGACAGGGGAAGAACCAGCCCCAGCATTTT. As protein: CASSLGQGKNQPQHF.